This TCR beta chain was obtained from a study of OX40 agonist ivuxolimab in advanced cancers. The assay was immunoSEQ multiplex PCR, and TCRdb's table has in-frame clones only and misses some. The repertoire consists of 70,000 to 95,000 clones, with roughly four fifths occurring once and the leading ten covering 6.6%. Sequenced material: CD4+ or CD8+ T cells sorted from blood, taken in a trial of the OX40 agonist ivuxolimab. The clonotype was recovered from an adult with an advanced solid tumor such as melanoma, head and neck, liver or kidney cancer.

CDR3 protein: CASTSFAQGLGYTF. The CDR3 DNA reads as TGTGCCAGCACCTCATTCGCGCAGGGGCTGGGCTACACCTTC. The chain uses TRBV28 and TRBJ1-2; TRBD1 might be the D (6 bases). CDR3 size: 14 residues. The V gene's germline CDR1 is MDHEN and CDR2 SYDVKM. The V end lost 7 bases, the J end lost 8 bases, and 20 bases lay between the germline ends.